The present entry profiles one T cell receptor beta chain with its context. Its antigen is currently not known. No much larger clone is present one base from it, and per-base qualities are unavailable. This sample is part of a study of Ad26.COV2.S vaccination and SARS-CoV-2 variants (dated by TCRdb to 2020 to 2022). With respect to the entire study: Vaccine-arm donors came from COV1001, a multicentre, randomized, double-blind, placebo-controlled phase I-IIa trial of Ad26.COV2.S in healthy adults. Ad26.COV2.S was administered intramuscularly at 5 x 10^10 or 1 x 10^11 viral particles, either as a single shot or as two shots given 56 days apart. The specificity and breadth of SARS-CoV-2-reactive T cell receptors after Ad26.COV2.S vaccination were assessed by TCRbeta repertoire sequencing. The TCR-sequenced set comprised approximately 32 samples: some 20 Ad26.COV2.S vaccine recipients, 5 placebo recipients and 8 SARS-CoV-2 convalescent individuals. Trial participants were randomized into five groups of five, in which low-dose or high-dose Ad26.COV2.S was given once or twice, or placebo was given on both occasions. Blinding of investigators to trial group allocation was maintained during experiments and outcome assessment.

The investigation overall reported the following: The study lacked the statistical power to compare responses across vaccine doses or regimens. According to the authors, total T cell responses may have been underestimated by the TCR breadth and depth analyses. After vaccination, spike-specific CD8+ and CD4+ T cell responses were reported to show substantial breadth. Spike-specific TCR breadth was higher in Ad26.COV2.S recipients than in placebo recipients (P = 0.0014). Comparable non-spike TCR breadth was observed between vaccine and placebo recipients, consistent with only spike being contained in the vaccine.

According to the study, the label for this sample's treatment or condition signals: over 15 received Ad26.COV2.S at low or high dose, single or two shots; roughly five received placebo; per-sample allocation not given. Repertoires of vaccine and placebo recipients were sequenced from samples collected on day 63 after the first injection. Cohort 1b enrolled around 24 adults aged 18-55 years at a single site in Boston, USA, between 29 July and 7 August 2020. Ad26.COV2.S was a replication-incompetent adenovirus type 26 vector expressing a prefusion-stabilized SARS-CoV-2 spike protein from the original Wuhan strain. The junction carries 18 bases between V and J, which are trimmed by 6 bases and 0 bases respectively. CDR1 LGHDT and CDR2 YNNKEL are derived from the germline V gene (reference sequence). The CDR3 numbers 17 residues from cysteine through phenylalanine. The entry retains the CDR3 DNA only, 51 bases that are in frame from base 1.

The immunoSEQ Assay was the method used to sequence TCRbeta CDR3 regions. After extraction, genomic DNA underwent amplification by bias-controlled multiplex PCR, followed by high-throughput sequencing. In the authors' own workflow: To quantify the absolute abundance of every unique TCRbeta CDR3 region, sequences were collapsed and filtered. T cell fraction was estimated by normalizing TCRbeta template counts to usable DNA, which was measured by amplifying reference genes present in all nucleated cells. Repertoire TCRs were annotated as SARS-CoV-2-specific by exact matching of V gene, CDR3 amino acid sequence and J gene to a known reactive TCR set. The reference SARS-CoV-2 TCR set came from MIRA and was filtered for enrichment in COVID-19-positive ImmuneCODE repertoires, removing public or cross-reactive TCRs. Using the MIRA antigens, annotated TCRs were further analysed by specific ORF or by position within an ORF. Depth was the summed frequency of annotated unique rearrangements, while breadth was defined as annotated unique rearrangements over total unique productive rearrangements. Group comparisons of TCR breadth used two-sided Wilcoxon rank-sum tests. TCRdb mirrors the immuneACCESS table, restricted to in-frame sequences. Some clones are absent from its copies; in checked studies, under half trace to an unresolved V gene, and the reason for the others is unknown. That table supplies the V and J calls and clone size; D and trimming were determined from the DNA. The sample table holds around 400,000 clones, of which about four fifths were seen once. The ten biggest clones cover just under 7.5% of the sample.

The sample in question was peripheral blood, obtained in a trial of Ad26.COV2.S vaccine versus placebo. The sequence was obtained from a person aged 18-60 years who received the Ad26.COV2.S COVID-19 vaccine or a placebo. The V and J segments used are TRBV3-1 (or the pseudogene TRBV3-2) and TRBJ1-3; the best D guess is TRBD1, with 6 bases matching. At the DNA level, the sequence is TGTGCCAGCAGAAAAATCGGGGGCTCGAGCTCTGGAAACACCATATATTTT. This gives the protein CASRKIGGSSSGNTIYF.